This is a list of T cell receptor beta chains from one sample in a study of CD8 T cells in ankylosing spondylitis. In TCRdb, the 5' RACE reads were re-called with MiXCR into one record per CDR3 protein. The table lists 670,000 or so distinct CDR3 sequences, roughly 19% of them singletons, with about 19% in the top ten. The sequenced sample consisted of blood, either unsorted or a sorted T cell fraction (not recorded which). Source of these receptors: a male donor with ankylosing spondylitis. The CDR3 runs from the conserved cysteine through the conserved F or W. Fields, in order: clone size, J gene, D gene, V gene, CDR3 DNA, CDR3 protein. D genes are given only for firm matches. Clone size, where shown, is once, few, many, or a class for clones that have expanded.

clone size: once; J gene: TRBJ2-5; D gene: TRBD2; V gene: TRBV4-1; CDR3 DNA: TGCGCCAGCAGCCAAGATATGATAGCGGGGGGCCGGGCGGAGACCCAGTACTTC; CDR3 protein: CASSQDMIAGGRAETQYF
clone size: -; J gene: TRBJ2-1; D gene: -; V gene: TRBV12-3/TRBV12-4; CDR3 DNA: TGTGCCAGCAGCCCGGGGCGGAAACTTGACAATGAGCAGTTCTTC; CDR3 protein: CASSPGRKLDNEQFF
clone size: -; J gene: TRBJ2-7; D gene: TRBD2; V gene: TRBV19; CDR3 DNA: TGTGCCAGCTCGACTAGCGGGGGGCACTCCTACGAGCAGTACTTC; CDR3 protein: CASSTSGGHSYEQYF
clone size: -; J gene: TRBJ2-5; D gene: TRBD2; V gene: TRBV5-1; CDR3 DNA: TGCGCCAGCAGCTTGATTACTAGCGGTGAAGAGACCCAGTACTTC; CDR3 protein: CASSLITSGEETQYF
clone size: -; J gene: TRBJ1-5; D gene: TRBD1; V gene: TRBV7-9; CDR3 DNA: TGTGCCAGCAGCTTAGGGCCAGGGGGCCAGCCCCAGCATTTT; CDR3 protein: CASSLGPGGQPQHF
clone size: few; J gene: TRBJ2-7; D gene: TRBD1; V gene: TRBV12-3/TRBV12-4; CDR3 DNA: TGTGCCAGCAGTTACCGACAGGGCGCTGCTTGGGACGAGCAGTACTTC; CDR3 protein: CASSYRQGAAWDEQYF
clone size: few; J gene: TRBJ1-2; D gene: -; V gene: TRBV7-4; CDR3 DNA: TGTGCCAGCAGCTTTGACGGGTGGGGCTACACCTTC; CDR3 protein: CASSFDGWGYTF
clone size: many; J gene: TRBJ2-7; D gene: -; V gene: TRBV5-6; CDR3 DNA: TGTGCCAGCAGCGATTACTACGAGCAGTACTTC; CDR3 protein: CASSDYYEQYF
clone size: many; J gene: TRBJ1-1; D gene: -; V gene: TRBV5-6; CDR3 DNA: TGTGCCAGCAGCTCTAAGGGGCGAGAAGCTTTCTTT; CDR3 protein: CASSSKGREAFF
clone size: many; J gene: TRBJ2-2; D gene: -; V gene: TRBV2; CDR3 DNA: TGTGCCAGCACTGAAGAGTCTCTATCGAACACCGGGGAGCTGTTTTTT; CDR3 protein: CASTEESLSNTGELFF
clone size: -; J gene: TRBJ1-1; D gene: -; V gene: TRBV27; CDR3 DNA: TGTGCCAGCATGGAGGGCGCGTGGGACACTGAAGCTTTCTTT; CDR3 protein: CASMEGAWDTEAFF
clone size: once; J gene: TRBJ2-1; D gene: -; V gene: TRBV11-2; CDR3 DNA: TGTGCCAGCAGCTTAGGCGGGTACTCGGGCTACAATGAGCAGTTCTTC; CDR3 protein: CASSLGGYSGYNEQFF
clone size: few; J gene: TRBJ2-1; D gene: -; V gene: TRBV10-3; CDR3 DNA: TGTGCCATCAATGGGGATCTGGGATACAATGAGCAGTTCTTC; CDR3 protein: CAINGDLGYNEQFF
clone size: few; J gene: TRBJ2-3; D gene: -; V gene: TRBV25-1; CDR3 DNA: TGTGCCAGCAGTAGTATGAGGGGCCCAGATACGCAGTATTTT; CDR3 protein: CASSSMRGPDTQYF
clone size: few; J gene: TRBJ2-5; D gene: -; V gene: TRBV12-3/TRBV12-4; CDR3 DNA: TGTGCCAGCAGTTTCGTTCAGGCTCTGGAGACCCAGTACTTC; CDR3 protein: CASSFVQALETQYF
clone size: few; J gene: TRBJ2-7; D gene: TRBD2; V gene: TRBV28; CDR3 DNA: TGTGCCAGCAGTTTGGTAGCGGGAAAGAACGAGCAGTACTTC; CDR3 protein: CASSLVAGKNEQYF
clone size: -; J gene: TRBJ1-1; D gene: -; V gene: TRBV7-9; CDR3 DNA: TGTGCCAGCAGCTTAGTAGCAGGGGCGACTGAAGCTTTCTTT; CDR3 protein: CASSLVAGATEAFF
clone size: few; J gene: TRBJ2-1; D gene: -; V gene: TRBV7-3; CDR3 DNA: TGTGCCAGCAGCTCCACGGAGGGAGCGGGTCTCTCCTACAATGAGCAGTTCTTC; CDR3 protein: CASSSTEGAGLSYNEQFF
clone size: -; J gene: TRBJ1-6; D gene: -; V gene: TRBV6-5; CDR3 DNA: TGTGCCAGCAGTTACACCGGGGGTAATTCACCCCTCCACTTT; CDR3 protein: CASSYTGGNSPLHF
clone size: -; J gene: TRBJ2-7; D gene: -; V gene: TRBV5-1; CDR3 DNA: TGCGCCAGCAGCTTGGCAGGCCAGGGCAGCCGGCAGTACTTC; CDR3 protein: CASSLAGQGSRQYF
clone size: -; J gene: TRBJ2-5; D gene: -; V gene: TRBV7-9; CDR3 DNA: TGTGCCAGCAGCTTAGGGCTAGTTAGCGGTCGTCAAGAGACCCAGTACTTC; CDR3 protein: CASSLGLVSGRQETQYF
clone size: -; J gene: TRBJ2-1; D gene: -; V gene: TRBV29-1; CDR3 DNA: TGCAGCCCGAGGGTGGCAGGGGAGAATGAGCAGTTCTTC; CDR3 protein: CSPRVAGENEQFF
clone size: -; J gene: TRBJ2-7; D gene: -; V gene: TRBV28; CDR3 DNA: TGTGCCAGCAGTGTCGGGGCAGGGACCGAGCAGTACTTC; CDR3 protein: CASSVGAGTEQYF
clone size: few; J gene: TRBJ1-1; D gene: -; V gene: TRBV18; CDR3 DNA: TGTGCCAGCTCACTCAAAGAAACAGGGCCTGAAGCTTTCTTT; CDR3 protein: CASSLKETGPEAFF
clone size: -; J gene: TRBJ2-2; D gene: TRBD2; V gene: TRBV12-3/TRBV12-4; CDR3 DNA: TGTGCCAGCAGCCCGGGCGGGGGTCGGACCGGGGAGCTGTTTTTT; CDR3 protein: CASSPGGGRTGELFF
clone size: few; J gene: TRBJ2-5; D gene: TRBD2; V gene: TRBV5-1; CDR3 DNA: TGCGCCAGCAGCTTGGGTCCAGCGGGGGGGTTTCAAGAGACCCAGTACTTC; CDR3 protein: CASSLGPAGGFQETQYF
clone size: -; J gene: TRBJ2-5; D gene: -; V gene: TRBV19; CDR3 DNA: TGTGCCAGTAGCGACCTTCGACTGAACCAAGAGACCCAGTACTTC; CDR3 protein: CASSDLRLNQETQYF
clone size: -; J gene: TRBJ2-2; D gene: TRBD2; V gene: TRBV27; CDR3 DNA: TGTGCCAGCAGTTCCTCCGGTGGCGGGAGGGCCCCCGGGGAGCTGTTTTTT; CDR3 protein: CASSSSGGGRAPGELFF
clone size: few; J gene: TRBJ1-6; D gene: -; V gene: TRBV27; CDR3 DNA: TGTGCCAGCAGTAGGAGAGCTTCACCCCTCCACTTT; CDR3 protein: CASSRRASPLHF
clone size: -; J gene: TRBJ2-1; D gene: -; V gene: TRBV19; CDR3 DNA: TGTGCCAGTAGTATGACCTCGTACAATGAGCAGTTCTTC; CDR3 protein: CASSMTSYNEQFF
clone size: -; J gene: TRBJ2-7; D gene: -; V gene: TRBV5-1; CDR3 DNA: TGCGCCAGCAGCTTGAACGACGAGCAGTACTTC; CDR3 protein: CASSLNDEQYF
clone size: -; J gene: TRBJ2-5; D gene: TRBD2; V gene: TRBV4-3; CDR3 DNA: TGCGCCAGCAGCCAAGATGCTAGCGGGAGGGCCTGGGAGACCCAGTACTTC; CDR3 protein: CASSQDASGRAWETQYF
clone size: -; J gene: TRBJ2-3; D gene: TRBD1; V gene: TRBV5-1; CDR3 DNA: TGCGCCAGCAGCCGTACAGGGGGCCAAAGCACAGATACGCAGTATTTT; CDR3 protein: CASSRTGGQSTDTQYF
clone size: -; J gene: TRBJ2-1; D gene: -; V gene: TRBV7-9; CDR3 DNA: TGTGCCAGCAGCTCCAATCAAGGCCCCCCGTTCTTC; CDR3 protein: CASSSNQGPPFF
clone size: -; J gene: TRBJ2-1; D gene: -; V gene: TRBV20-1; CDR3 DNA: TGCAGTGCTACTAGGGACTACAATGAGCAGTTCTTC; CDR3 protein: CSATRDYNEQFF
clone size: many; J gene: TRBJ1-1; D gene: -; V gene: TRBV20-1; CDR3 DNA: TGCAGTGCTAGAGATCTCAGGATGAACACTGAAGCTTTCTTT; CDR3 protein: CSARDLRMNTEAFF
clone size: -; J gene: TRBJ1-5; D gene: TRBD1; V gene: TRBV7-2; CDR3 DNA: TGTGCCAGCAGCCCGGGACAGCTTAATAATCAGCCCCAGCATTTT; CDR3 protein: CASSPGQLNNQPQHF
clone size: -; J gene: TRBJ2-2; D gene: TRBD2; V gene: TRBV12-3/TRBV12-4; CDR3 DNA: TGTGCCAGCAGCCAACTAGCGACCGGGGAGCTGTTTTTT; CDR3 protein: CASSQLATGELFF
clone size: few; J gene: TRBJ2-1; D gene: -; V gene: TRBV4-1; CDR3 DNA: TGCGCCAGCAGCCAATTTCTACAGGGAGGAGACAATGAGCAGTTCTTC; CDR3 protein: CASSQFLQGGDNEQFF
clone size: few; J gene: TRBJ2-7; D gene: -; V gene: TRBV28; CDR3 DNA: TGTGCCAGCAGTTTAGGGGCGGCCCCAGGGTACGAGCAGTACTTC; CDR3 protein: CASSLGAAPGYEQYF
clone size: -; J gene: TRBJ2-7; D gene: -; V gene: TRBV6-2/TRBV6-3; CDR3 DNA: TGTGCCAGCGGTTACCTGAACTTAGAGGAGCAGTACTTC; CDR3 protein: CASGYLNLEEQYF
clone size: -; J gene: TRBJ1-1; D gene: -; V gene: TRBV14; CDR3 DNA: TGTGCCAGCAGCCAAACGGGCCGGGAAGGGATGAACACTGAAGCTTTCTTT; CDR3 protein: CASSQTGREGMNTEAFF
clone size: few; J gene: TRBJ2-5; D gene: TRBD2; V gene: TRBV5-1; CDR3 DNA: TGCGCCAGCAGTCCCGGGACTAGCGGTGAGACCCAGTACTTC; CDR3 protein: CASSPGTSGETQYF
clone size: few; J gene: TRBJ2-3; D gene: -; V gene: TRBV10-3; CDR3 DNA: TGTGCCATCAGTGAGCTGACAGGCAGAACAGATACGCAGTATTTT; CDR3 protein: CAISELTGRTDTQYF
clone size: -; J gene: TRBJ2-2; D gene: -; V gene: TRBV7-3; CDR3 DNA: TGTGCCAGCAGCTTATTCGGGGGTTCCGGGGAGCTGTTTTTT; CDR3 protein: CASSLFGGSGELFF
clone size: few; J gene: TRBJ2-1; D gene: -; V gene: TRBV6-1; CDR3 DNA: TGTGCCAGCAGTGAAGGTTTAGTGTGGGAGCAGTTCTTC; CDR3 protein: CASSEGLVWEQFF
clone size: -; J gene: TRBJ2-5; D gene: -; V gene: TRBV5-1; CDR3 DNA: TGCGCCAGCAGCTTGGGGGCAGCGAGGAAAGAGACCCAGTACTTC; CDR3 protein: CASSLGAARKETQYF
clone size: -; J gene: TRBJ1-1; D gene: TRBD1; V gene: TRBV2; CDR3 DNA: TGTGCCAGCAGACGAGGACAGGGGGCTTCCGACACTGAAGCTTTCTTT; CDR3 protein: CASRRGQGASDTEAFF
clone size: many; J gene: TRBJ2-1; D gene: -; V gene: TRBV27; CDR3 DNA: TGTGCCAGCAGTCAGCTGCTAGCAGAGAACAATGAGCAGTTCTTC; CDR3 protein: CASSQLLAENNEQFF
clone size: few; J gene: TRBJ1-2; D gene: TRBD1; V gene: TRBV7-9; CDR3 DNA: TGTGCCAGCGCCGGGACAGGGATCTATGGCTACACCTTC; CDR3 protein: CASAGTGIYGYTF
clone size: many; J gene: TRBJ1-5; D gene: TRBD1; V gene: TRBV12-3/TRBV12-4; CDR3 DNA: TGTGCCAGCAAGTCGACAGGGGATCAGCCCCAGCATTTT; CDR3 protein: CASKSTGDQPQHF